The 25 T cell receptor beta chains presented below share a single source sample, sequenced in a study of chemoradiotherapy in HPV16-positive cancers. Profiling relied on immunoSEQ multiplex PCR, and the TCRdb table lists in-frame clones only, not all of them. The sample records roughly 34,000 clones, 86% being singletons. The sequences come from blood, collected from a patient who underwent chemoradiotherapy. Receptors originate from a human donor with HPV-associated anogenital cancer.

The chain is built from TRBV9 and TRBJ2-7; TRBD1 matches at 11 bases. This CDR3 comprises 15 residues. Trimming at V came to 2 bases and at J to 1 base, leaving 2 bases not matched to a gene. Germline CDR1 and CDR2: SGDLS and YYNGEE. DNA of the CDR3: TGTGCCAGCAGCGTCGGACAGGGGGCGTCCTACGAGCAGTACTTC. Protein product: CASSVGQGASYEQYF.

This rearrangement joins TRBV18 to TRBJ1-2, with a possible D match to TRBD1 (6 bases). CDR3 length: 15 residues. CDR1 and CDR2 from the germline V gene are KGHSH and LQKENI. V shed 6 bases and J shed 1 base, with 15 bases lying between them. CDR3 nucleotide sequence: TGTGCCAGCTCCCTAGAGCAGGGGATTAACTATGGCTACACCTTC. It is translated as CASSLEQGINYGYTF.

The rearrangement joins TRBV19 to TRBJ2-2; the D gene is possibly TRBD1 (6 bases). The CDR3 runs 14 residues. The germline V gene has CDR1 LNHDA and CDR2 SQIVND (reference sequence). Trimming removed 7 bases from V and 1 base from J, with 10 bases in between. The CDR3 protein is CASKDSGNTGELFF. In nucleotides, the CDR3 is TGTGCCAGTAAGGACAGCGGGAACACCGGGGAGCTGTTTTTT.

This clone was seen a single time. This chain uses TRBV2 with TRBJ1-5; no firm D call. This CDR3 region has 13 residues. Germline V lookup: CDR1 SNHLY, CDR2 FYNNEI. V was cut by 7 bases and J by 3 bases, with 10 bases left in between. The CDR3 region has the DNA TGTGCCAGCACGGGAGGGTTCAATCAGCCCCAGCATTTT. Translated: CASTGGFNQPQHF.

The chain recombines TRBV7-6 with TRBJ2-7; no firm D call. Trimming stripped 1 base from V and 5 bases from J, with 9 bases between. The germline V gene has CDR1 SGHVS and CDR2 FNYEAQ. The CDR3 has 13 residues. CDR3 nucleotides: TGTGCCAGCAGCTTAGAAGTAAAGGACGAGCAGTACTTC. This codes for CASSLEVKDEQYF. Full variable domain (outside the CDR3, taken from reference TRBV7-6 and TRBJ2-7): GAGVSQSPRYKVTKRGQDVALRCDPISGHVSLYWYRQALGQGPEFLTYFNYEAQQDKSGLPNDRFSAERPEGSISTLTIQRTEQRDSAMYRCASSLEVKDEQYFGPGTRLTVT.

CDR3 residues: CASSRGGMSQETQYF. As DNA, the CDR3 is TGTGCCAGCAGTCGTGGGGGGATGTCCCAAGAGACCCAGTACTTC. The chain joins TRBV27 to TRBJ2-5, with D maybe TRBD2 (6 bases). V shed 5 bases and J shed 1 base, with 14 bases lying between them. Germline V gene data show CDR1 as MNHEY and CDR2 as SMNVEV (reference sequence). The CDR3 sequence is 15 residues long.

The rearrangement uses TRBV18 and TRBJ1-1; D remains unclear. Germline CDR1 and CDR2: KGHSH and LQKENI. The CDR3 loop spans 16 amino acids. Deletions cut 3 bases from V and 1 base from J, with 15 bases between. CDR3 sequence reads: CASSPMSDPSNTEAFF. DNA of the CDR3: TGTGCCAGCTCACCGATGTCAGATCCGTCGAACACTGAAGCTTTCTTT.

This chain links TRBV6-6 with TRBJ2-7, with 7 bases matching TRBD1. There are 12 residues in the CDR3. The germline V gene has CDR1 MNHNY and CDR2 SVGAGI (reference sequence). Trimming removed 6 bases from V and 3 bases from J; junction bases left unmatched: 2. The chain's CDR3 is CASRPGGYEQYF. The CDR3, as DNA: TGTGCCAGCAGACCAGGGGGCTACGAGCAGTACTTC.

This chain connects TRBV6-5 to TRBJ2-1, with 11 bases that match TRBD2. V lost 5 bases, J lost 7 bases, and 7 bases stayed unmatched. Germline CDR1 reads MNHEY; CDR2 reads SVGAGI. The CDR3 is 15 amino acids. The CDR3 DNA follows: TGTGCCAGCAGTCAGACTAGCGGGGCGAGGAATGAGCAGTTCTTC. It encodes CASSQTSGARNEQFF.

This clone has a single count. The chain carries TRBV28 and TRBJ2-5; D not certain. Germline CDR1 is MDHEN and CDR2 is SYDVKM. This CDR3 has 14 residues. Trimming left V 5 bases short and J 5 bases short, with 15 bases between. CDR3 amino acids: CASSLTPSRETQYF. The DNA of the CDR3 is TGTGCCAGCAGTCTCACGCCCAGTAGGGAGACCCAGTACTTC. The full variable domain, completed using reference TRBV28 and TRBJ2-5, is DVKVTQSSRYLVKRTGEKVFLECVQDMDHENMFWYRQDPGLGLRLIYFSYDVKMKEKGDIPEGYSVSREKKERFSLILESASTNQTSMYLCASSLTPSRETQYFGPGTRLLVL.

J is TRBJ1-4 and V is TRBV6-1; no reliable D call. Per the germline V gene, CDR1 is MNHNS and CDR2 is SASEGT. Trimming pared 1 base from V and 7 bases from J, leaving 7 bases between. The CDR3 runs 13 residues. CDR3 amino acids: CASSEDNREKLFF. The CDR3 region has the DNA TGTGCCAGCAGTGAAGACAATCGTGAAAAACTGTTTTTT.

This sequence joins TRBV5-1 and TRBJ2-7, with 11 bases lining up with TRBD2. CDR3 size: 13 residues. Germline V gene sequence: CDR1 SGHRS, CDR2 YFSETQ. The J segment lost 5 bases and the V segment lost 3 bases, leaving 1 base of the junction unmatched. For the CDR3, the DNA is TGCGCCAGCAGCTCGACTAGCGGGGACGAGCAGTACTTC. It yields the protein CASSSTSGDEQYF.

This clone was seen once. The J gene is TRBJ2-3, the V gene TRBV23-1, with a tentative D call TRBD1 (5 bases). TRBV23-1 falls under the ORF class, with uncertain function. Trimming took off 2 bases at V and 1 base at J, with 19 bases between the two ends. The CDR3 loop spans 18 amino acids. This CDR3 is CASSQVSVVTGRTDTQYF. CDR3 coding DNA: TGCGCCAGCAGTCAAGTGAGCGTGGTAACAGGTCGCACAGATACGCAGTATTTT.

This chain connects TRBV10-2 to TRBJ1-5, with a possible D match to TRBD1 (5 bases). The CDR3 is made up of 14 amino acids. Germline CDR1 WSHSY, CDR2 SAAADI. The V end lost 3 bases, the J end lost 5 bases, and 11 bases lay between the germline ends. CDR3 amino acids: CASSDRELHQPQHF. In nucleotides, the CDR3 is TGCGCCAGCAGTGACAGGGAGCTCCATCAGCCCCAGCATTTT.

The chain uses TRBV27 and TRBJ1-2; no definite D call. Germline V gives CDR1 MNHEY, CDR2 SMNVEV (reference sequence). CDR3 length equals 12 residues. Deletions cut 2 bases from V and 5 bases from J, with 6 bases between. CDR3 in amino acids: CASSLQGYGYTF. In DNA, the CDR3 is TGTGCCAGCAGTTTACAAGGGTATGGCTACACCTTC.

This rearrangement joins TRBV2 to TRBJ2-7, with 7 bases lining up with TRBD1. The CDR3 is 15 residues long. Germline V CDR1 and CDR2: SNHLY, FYNNEI. V lost 6 bases to trimming and J lost 5 bases; unmatched junction nucleotides: 13. This CDR3 reads CASRWETGTEDEQYF. The CDR3 DNA is TGTGCCAGCAGGTGGGAGACAGGGACAGAGGACGAGCAGTACTTC.

The chain employs TRBV5-4 and TRBJ1-6; D perhaps matches TRBD1 (6 bases). Germline CDR1 SGHNT, CDR2 YYREEE (reference sequence). The CDR3 extends over 14 amino acids. V gave up 4 bases and J gave up 7 bases, with 12 bases separating them. The CDR3 loop reads CASSNRVENSPLHF. The DNA of the CDR3 is TGTGCCAGCAGCAACAGGGTTGAGAATTCACCCCTCCACTTT.

The rearrangement joins TRBV7-2 to TRBJ1-1; TRBD1 matches at 7 bases. V dropped 1 base and J dropped 1; count of bases not matched to a gene: 6. The CDR3 is 16 residues long. The germline V gene has CDR1 SGHTA and CDR2 FQGNSA. The CDR3 here is CASSLGGGVKNTEAFF. CDR3 sequence (DNA): TGTGCCAGCAGCTTAGGAGGGGGCGTTAAGAACACTGAAGCTTTCTTT. Based on the CDR3 plus reference TRBV7-2 and TRBJ1-1, the full variable domain is GAGVSQSPSNKVTEKGKDVELRCDPISGHTALYWYRQSLGQGLEFLIYFQGNSAPDKSGLPSDRFSAERTGGSVSTLTIQRTQQEDSAVYLCASSLGGGVKNTEAFFGQGTRLTVV.

The chain uses TRBV5-1 and TRBJ1-1; D remains ambiguous. Germline V CDR1 and CDR2: SGHRS, YFSETQ. The V end was cut by 0 bases, the J end by 1 base, with 7 bases between. CDR3 length: 14 residues. CDR3 coding DNA: TGCGCCAGCAGCTTGGCTAACAGGAACACTGAAGCTTTCTTT. This translates into CASSLANRNTEAFF.

The chain uses TRBV19 and TRBJ1-2; D uncertain. The CDR3 contains 11 residues. Trimming cost V 8 bases and J 5 bases, with 9 bases left between them. Germline values: CDR1 LNHDA, CDR2 SQIVND (reference sequence). The CDR3 region has the DNA TGTGCCAGTGGACCGATATATGGCTACACCTTC. This encodes CASGPIYGYTF.

The sample holds one count of this clone. The CDR3 reads CASSVGGHSNQPQHF. DNA of the CDR3: TGTGCCAGCAGCGTAGGGGGGCATAGCAATCAGCCCCAGCATTTT. The chain joins TRBV9 to TRBJ1-5, with D maybe TRBD1 (6 bases). The CDR3 runs to 15 residues. Germline V gene data show CDR1 as SGDLS and CDR2 as YYNGEE. Trimming left V 0 bases short and J 0 bases short, with 7 bases between.

The chain links TRBV5-8 to TRBJ1-1, with D possibly being TRBD1 (5 bases). CDR3 size: 12 residues. Per germline, CDR1 SGHTS and CDR2 YDEGEE. V was trimmed by 7 bases and J by 1 base, leaving 8 bases between them. The CDR3 nucleotides read TGTGCCAGCCCAGGGACGAACACTGAAGCTTTCTTT. This codes for CASPGTNTEAFF.

The chain uses TRBV9 and TRBJ1-4; 9 nucleotides agree with TRBD1. Trimming took 4 bases from V and 6 from J; bases not matched to a gene: 13. This CDR3 is 17 amino acids long. Germline V gene data show CDR1 as SGDLS and CDR2 as YYNGEE. CDR3 amino acids: CASSLRDRVDGHEKLFF. Written as DNA, the CDR3 is TGTGCCAGCAGCCTCCGGGACAGGGTAGATGGGCATGAAAAACTGTTTTTT.

The chain combines TRBV15 with TRBJ1-2; D is ambiguous. Germline CDR1 and CDR2: LNHNV and YYDKDF (reference sequence). This CDR3 has 13 residues. V lost 6 bases and J 4 bases, leaving 12 bases between the germline ends. The CDR3 DNA sequence: TGTGCCACCAGTAGCGGCGCCGGCTATGGCTACACCTTC. It encodes CATSSGAGYGYTF. Together with reference TRBV15 and TRBJ1-2, the CDR3 gives the full variable domain: DAMVIQNPRYQVTQFGKPVTLSCSQTLNHNVMYWYQQKSSQAPKLLFHYYDKDFNNEADTPDNFQSRRPNTSFCFLDIRSPGLGDTAMYLCATSSGAGYGYTFGSGTRLTVV.

The genes are TRBV5-1 and TRBJ1-2; 9 positions agree with TRBD1. With V trimmed by 4 bases and J by 3 bases, 4 bases remained unmatched. Germline assignment: CDR1 SGHRS and CDR2 YFSETQ. This CDR3 is built from 14 residues. The CDR3 region has the DNA TGCGCCAGCAGCCCGGGACAGGGTGACTATGGCTACACCTTC. Translated, it gives CASSPGQGDYGYTF.